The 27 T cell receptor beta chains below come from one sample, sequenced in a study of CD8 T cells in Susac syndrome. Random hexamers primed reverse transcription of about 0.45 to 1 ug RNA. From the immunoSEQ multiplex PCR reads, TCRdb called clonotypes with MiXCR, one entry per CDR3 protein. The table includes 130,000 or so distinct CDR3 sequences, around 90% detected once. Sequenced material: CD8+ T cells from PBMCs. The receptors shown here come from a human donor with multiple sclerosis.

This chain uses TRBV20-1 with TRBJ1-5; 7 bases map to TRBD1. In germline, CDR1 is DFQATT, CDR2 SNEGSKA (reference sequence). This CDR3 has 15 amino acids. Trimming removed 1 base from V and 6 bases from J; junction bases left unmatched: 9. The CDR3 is CSARGGQSSTQPQHF. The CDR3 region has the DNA TGCAGTGCTAGAGGGGGACAGTCATCCACTCAGCCCCAGCATTTT.

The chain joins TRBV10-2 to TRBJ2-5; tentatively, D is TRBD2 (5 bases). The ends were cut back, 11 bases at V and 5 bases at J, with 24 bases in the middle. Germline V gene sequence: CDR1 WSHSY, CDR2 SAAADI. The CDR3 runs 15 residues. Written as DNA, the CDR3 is TGCGCCCTCGGGAAGGGCAGGTGGAAAACGGAGACCCAGTACTTC. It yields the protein CALGKGRWKTETQYF.

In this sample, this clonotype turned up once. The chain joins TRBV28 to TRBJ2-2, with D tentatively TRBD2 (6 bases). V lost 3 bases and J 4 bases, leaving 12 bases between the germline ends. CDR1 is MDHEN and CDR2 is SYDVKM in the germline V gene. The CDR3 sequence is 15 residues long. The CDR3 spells CASSFGPGLTGELFF. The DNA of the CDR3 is TGTGCCAGCAGTTTCGGGCCGGGACTCACCGGGGAGCTGTTTTTT.

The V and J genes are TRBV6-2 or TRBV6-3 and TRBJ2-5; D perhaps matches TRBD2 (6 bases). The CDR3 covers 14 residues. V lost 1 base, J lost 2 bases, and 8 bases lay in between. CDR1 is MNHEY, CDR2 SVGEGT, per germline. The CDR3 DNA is TGTGCCAGCAGTTACTGGGGGGATCAAGAGACCCAGTACTTC. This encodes CASSYWGDQETQYF.

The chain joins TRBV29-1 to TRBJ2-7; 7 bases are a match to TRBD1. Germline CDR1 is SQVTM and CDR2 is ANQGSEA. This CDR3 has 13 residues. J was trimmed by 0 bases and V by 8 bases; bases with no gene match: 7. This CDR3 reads CSFTTGDSYEQYF. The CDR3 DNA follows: TGCAGCTTCACTACAGGGGACTCCTACGAGCAGTACTTC.

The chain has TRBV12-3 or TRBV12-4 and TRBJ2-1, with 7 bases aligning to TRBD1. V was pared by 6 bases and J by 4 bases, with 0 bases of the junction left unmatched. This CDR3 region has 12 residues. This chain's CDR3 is CASRQGYNEQFF. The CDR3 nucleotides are TGTGCCAGCAGACAGGGGTACAATGAGCAGTTCTTC.

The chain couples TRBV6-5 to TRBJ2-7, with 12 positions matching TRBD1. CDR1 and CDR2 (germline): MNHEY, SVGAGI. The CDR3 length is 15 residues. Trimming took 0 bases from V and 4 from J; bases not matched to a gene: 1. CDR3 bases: TGTGCCAGCAGTTACTCGGGACAGGGGGCTTACGAGCAGTACTTC. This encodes CASSYSGQGAYEQYF.

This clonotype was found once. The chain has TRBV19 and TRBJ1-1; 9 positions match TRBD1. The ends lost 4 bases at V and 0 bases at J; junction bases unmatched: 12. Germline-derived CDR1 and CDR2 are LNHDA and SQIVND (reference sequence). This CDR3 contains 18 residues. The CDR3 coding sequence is TGTGCCAGTAGTACCGGGACAGGGATCTCGGGTGTGAACACTGAAGCTTTCTTT. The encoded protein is CASSTGTGISGVNTEAFF.

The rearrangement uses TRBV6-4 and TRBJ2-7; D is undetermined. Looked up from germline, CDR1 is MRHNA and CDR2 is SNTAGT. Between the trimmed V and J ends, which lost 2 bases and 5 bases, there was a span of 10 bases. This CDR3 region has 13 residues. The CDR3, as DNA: TGTGCCAGCAGTGACAGCCCGACCGACGAGCAGTACTTC. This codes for CASSDSPTDEQYF.

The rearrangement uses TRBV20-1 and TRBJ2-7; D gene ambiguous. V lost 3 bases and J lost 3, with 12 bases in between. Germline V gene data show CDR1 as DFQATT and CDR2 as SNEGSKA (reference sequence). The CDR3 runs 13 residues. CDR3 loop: CSARGSSNYEQYF. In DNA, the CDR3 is TGCAGTGCTAGGGGCAGTTCTAACTACGAGCAGTACTTC.

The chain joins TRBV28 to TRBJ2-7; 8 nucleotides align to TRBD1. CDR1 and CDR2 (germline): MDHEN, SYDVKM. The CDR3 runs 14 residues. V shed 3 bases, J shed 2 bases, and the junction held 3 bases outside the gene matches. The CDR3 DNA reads TGTGCCAGCAGTTTGGACAGGGCTACCTACGAGCAGTACTTC. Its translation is CASSLDRATYEQYF. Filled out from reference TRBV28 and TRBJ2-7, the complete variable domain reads DVKVTQSSRYLVKRTGEKVFLECVQDMDHENMFWYRQDPGLGLRLIYFSYDVKMKEKGDIPEGYSVSREKKERFSLILESASTNQTSMYLCASSLDRATYEQYFGPGTRLTVT.

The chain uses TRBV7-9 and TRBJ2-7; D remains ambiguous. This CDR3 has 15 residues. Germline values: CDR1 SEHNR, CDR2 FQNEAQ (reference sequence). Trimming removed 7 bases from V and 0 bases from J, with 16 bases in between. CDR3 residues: CASNRADGYSYEQYF. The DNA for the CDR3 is TGTGCCAGCAACCGTGCGGACGGATACTCCTACGAGCAGTACTTC.

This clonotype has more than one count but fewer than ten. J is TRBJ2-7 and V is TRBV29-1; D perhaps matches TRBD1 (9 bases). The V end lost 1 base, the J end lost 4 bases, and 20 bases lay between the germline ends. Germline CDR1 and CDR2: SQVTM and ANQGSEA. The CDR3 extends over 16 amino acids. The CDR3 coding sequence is TGCAGCGTTGAAGGGACAGGGGATAGCGGGGCATACGAGCAGTACTTC. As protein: CSVEGTGDSGAYEQYF.

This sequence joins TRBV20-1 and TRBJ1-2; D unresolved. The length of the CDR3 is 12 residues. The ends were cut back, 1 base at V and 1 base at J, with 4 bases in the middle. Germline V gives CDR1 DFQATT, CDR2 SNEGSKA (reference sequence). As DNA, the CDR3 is TGCAGTGCTAGAGGACATAACTATGGCTACACCTTC. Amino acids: CSARGHNYGYTF.

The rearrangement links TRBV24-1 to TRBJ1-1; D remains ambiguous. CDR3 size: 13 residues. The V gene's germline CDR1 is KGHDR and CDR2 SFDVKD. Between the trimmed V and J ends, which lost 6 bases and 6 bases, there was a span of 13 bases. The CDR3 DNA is TGTGCCACCAGTCCTGAGCCCCCCGCTGAAGCTTTCTTT. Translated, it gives CATSPEPPAEAFF.

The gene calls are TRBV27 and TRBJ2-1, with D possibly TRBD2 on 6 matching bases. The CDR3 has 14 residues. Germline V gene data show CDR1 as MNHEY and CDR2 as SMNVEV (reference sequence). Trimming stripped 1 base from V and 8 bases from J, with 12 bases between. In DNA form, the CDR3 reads TGTGCCAGCAGTTTATACCCGGGAGTCGATGAGCAGTTCTTC. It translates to CASSLYPGVDEQFF.

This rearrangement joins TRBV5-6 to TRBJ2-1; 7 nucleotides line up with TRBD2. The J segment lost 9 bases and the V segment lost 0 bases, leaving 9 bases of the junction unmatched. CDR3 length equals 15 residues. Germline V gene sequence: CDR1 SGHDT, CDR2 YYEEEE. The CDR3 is CASSLVAGDWSEQFF. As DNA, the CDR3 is TGTGCCAGCAGCTTGGTTGCGGGAGACTGGAGTGAGCAGTTCTTC.

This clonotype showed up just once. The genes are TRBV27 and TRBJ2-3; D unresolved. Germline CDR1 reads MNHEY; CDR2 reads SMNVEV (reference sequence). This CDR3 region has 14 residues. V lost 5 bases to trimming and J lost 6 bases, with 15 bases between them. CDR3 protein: CASSPRNRLDTQYF. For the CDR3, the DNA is TGTGCCAGCAGTCCCAGAAACCGGTTGGATACGCAGTATTTT.

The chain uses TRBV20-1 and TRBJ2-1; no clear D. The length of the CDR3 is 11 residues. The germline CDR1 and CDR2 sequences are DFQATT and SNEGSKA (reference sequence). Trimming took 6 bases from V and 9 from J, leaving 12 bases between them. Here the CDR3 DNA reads TGCAGTGCCTGGGTTGACGGTGAGCAGTTCTTC. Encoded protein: CSAWVDGEQFF.

The DNA for the CDR3 is TGTGCCAGCAATGAGGAACAGGGACTGGGATCAGATACGCAGTATTTT. Translating it yields CASNEEQGLGSDTQYF. The gene calls are TRBV5-6 and TRBJ2-3; D assignment may be TRBD1 or TRBD2 (6 bases each). Trimming removed 6 bases at V and 4 bases at J, with 21 bases between. Germline assignment: CDR1 SGHDT and CDR2 YYEEEE. The CDR3 contains 16 residues.

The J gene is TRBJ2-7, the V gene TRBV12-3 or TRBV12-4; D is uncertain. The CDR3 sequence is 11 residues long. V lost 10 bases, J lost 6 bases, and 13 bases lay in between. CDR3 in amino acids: CATSASAEQYF. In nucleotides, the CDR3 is TGTGCCACCTCGGCTAGTGCCGAGCAGTACTTC.

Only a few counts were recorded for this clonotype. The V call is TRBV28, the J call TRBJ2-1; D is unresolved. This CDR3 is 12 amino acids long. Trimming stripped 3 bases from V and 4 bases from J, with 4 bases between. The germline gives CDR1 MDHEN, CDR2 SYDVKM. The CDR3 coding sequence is TGTGCCAGCAGTTTTCAGTACAATGAGCAGTTCTTC. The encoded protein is CASSFQYNEQFF.

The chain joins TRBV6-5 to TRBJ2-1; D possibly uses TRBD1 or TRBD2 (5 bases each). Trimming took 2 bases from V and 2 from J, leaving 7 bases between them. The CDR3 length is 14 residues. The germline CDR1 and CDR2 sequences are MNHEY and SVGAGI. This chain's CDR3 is CASSYEGTYNEQFF. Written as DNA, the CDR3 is TGTGCCAGCAGTTACGAGGGGACCTACAATGAGCAGTTCTTC.

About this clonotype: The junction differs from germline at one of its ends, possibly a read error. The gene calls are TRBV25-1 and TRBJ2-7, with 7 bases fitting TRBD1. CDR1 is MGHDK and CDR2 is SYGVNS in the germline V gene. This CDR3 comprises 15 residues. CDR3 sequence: CASSDPGTEAYGQYF. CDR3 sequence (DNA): TGTGCCAGCAGTGACCCCGGGACAGAAGCCTACGGGCAGTACTTC.

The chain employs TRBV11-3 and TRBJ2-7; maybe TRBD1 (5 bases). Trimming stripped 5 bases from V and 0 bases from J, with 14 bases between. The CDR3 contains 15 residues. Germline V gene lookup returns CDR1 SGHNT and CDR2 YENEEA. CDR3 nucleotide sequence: TGTGCCAGCAGCCAAGCAGGGTCTAGCTCCTACGAGCAGTACTTC. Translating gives CASSQAGSSSYEQYF.

The CDR3 loop reads CASSFPGGAEAFF. The CDR3 region has the DNA TGTGCCAGCAGTTTCCCGGGGGGGGCTGAAGCTTTCTTT. This chain links TRBV27 with TRBJ1-1, with a tentative D call TRBD1 (5 bases). Between the trimmed V and J ends, which lost 3 bases and 6 bases, there was a span of 11 bases. Germline CDR1 MNHEY, CDR2 SMNVEV (reference sequence). The CDR3 totals 13 residues.

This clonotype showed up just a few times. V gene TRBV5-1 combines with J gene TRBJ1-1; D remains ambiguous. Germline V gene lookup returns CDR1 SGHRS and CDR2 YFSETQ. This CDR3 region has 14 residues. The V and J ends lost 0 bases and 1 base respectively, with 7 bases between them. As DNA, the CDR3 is TGCGCCAGCAGCTTGGGGAGGACGAACACTGAAGCTTTCTTT. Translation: CASSLGRTNTEAFF.